Detailed here is one TCR beta chain. This clone was seen once. Which antigen it targets is not known. Base qualities were left out, and no much larger clone turns up one base away. The 85 to 90 tumor samples underwent high-throughput TCR profiling with ImmunoSEQ. The source study handled its data this way. The repertoire diversity metrics included richness (unique productive sequences), clonality, evenness and relatedness, and the Bhattacharyya coefficient was used to measure similarity between samples. A sensitivity analysis that removed TCRs with fewer than two reads produced consistent conclusions. TCRdb took over this immuneACCESS table, retaining in-frame rearrangements with V and J assigned. Such tables are incomplete; in checked studies, under half of the missing clones stem from an unresolved V gene, and the remainder is unexplained. D and trimming come from the DNA, and the V and J calls and clone size come from that table. The sample table shows about 5,700 clones, and about 66% are seen once. Around 14% of the sample goes to the ten largest clones.

This entry belongs to a study of high-grade serous ovarian cancer treatment subgroups (dated by TCRdb to the early 2020s). For context, the study as a whole: On average, sequencing produced about 15,000 reads and several thousand unique TCR beta rearrangements for each sample. Each patient contributed one primary tumor and two metastatic tumor samples, giving 75 to 100 samples in total. The study examined TCR beta repertoires in high-grade serous ovarian cancer patients who were grouped under a laparoscopic triage algorithm by complete gross resection or by neoadjuvant chemotherapy response. The approximately 30-patient cohort included approximately ten patients with no residual disease after primary surgery (R0), approximately ten excellent NACT responders, and approximately ten poor NACT responders. What the authors observed across the whole study: Repertoire similarity ranging from roughly 0.095 to 0.8 was observed between tumors from the same patient, whereas almost no similarity was observed between different patients. Neoantigen level correlated positively with TCR clonal relatedness, and copy number variation and mutation load from whole-genome sequencing showed a positive trend with TCR clonal relatedness. Bulk tumor TCR sequencing lacked spatial information, limiting insight into HGSC tumor complexity and diversity. TCR repertoire analyses focused on CDR3; CDR1 and CDR2 were not analyzed.

Tumor samples were collected prior to definitive surgery or chemotherapy. Genomic DNA extraction was performed by the MD Anderson Biospecimen Extraction Resource, and TCR sequencing was carried out by the MD Anderson Cancer Genomics Laboratory. The germline V gene yields LGHNA for CDR1 and YNFKEQ for CDR2. V ends up 8 bases short and J 7 bases short, with an unmatched junction base count of 5. The CDR3 goes from the cysteine to the phenylalanine over 13 residues. Only the CDR3 portion is preserved as DNA: 39 bases, with reading frame beginning at the first base. The receptor chain draws on TRBV4-2 and TRBJ1-6; TRBD1 fits 7 bases in the junction. What was sequenced was tumor tissue. The receptor was isolated from a human donor with high-grade serous ovarian cancer. The DNA sequence follows: TGTGCCAGCGCCGGGACAGTCAATTCACCCCTCCACTTT. This codes for CASAGTVNSPLHF.